This T cell receptor beta chain is from a study of shared clonotypes between healthy human individuals (dated by TCRdb to 2020 to 2021). Looking at the study overall: Two women and three men aged 18 to 49 years were included in the cohort. Different laboratories and diverse techniques were used to prepare libraries and sequence TCR repertoires, to increase sequencing depth and limit assay-specific biases. Per donor, leukapheresis produced somewhere between about 0.94 and 9 billion PBMCs. The study deeply sequenced blood TCR repertoires of five healthy adults to estimate repertoire size and the extent of clonotype sharing between individuals. Per donor, three plates each were used for CD4 naive and CD4 memory, two for CD8 naive, and one for CD8 memory.

Here is what the overall study found, with its caveats: Pairwise subsampling indicated that sequencing depth was expected to affect the degree of clonotype sharing among donors. Rarefaction of sorted-subset datasets indicated incomplete sequencing despite the large sequencing depth. Larger estimated clonotype richness was generally found for naive subsets than for memory subsets. Higher generation probabilities were observed for clonotypes shared by all four sorted-subset donors than for non-shared clonotypes. Around 5.4% of naive CD4, 3% to 3.5% of naive CD8, 2.3% of memory CD4, and over 0.35% of memory CD8 clonotypes were shared across a handful of donors. Sampling was limited to blood, and TCR repertoires in tissue likely differ from TCR repertoires in blood. The small number of donors limited the genetic and exposure-history diversity represented.

A remark on this clone: Its specific antigen is unknown. The sample holds no much larger clone one base away, and base qualities are not on file.

The germline V gene (reference sequence) provides CDR1 GTSNPN and CDR2 SVGIG. The V end gives up 5 bases and the J end 3 bases, leaving 4 bases in the junction not matched to a gene. Its CDR3 holds 13 amino acids, cysteine through phenylalanine. Just the 39-base CDR3 DNA is kept, in frame starting at base 1. Using the deep immunoSEQ assay, multiplex PCR amplified TCR CDR3 regions from genomic DNA. Genomic DNA extracted from each cell subset was distributed evenly over all wells of several immunoSEQ 96-well plates, and each plate served as one replicate. For sorted subsets, around 200 ng genomic DNA, equal to about 30,000 T cell genomes, was loaded into each replicate PCR. The purified libraries were quantified using a Qubit 3.0 fluorometer, sized with a Bioanalyzer 2100, and then quantified again using the KAPA Library Quantification kit. Every immunoSEQ 96-well plate was sequenced on a separate single-read 150-cycle Illumina NextSeq 550 flow cell. Under the source paper's analysis protocol: Because the immunoSEQ output included only junctional sequences and no quality scores, the filtering could not be the same as the filtering used for full-length reads. To assign V/J genes and CDR3, sequences were annotated using PyIR, a Python wrapper for IgBLAST v1.9, with IMGT germline references. Reads were filtered out if the reads had weak V/J assignments (E-value above 1e-6), no CDR3, stop codons, out-of-frame junctions, or ambiguous translated residues. V3J clonotypes were defined by identical inferred V gene, J gene, and CDR3 amino acid sequence. The percentage overlap between two repertoires was calculated by dividing the number of shared unique clonotypes by the size of the smaller repertoire. Richness of each repertoire was evaluated using RTK rarefaction, the Chao1 estimator, and Recon v2.1 estimates of unobserved clonotypes. OLGA was used to compute generation probabilities for all TCRbeta clonotypes that the gDNA method yielded from a handful of donors. Not all clones reach the TCRdb copy of this immuneACCESS table, which keeps in-frame sequences only. Checked studies attribute under half of the gap to unresolved V genes and leave the rest unexplained. V, J and clone size are taken as reported in that table, and D and trimming were inferred from the DNA itself. For this sample there are about 1.1 million clones; around 78% appear just once. The ten largest clones add up to 0.61% of the sample.

The donors were healthy, HIV-negative adults with no recently reported acute infections or vaccinations. All donors were Caucasian adults living in Nashville, Tennessee, USA. CD4+ T cells were enriched by magnetic negative selection; naive cells were then positively selected on CD45RA, and the negative fraction formed the memory subset. Blood was obtained by leukapheresis, after which PBMCs were separated by Ficoll-Histopaque density gradient centrifugation and cryopreserved in liquid nitrogen vapor phase. Purity and quantity of every magnetically sorted T cell population were checked by analytical flow cytometry. From each sorted fraction, genomic DNA was isolated and quantified by UV absorbance on a Nanodrop 2000c.

Here the chain combines TRBV30 and TRBJ2-7, and TRBD2 matches 10 of the central bases. The source material was memory CD4+ T cells from PBMCs. The meaning of the sample's cell subset or site label: CD45RA-negative fraction. This clonotype was sampled from a man aged 18 to 29 in good health. Some clones in this sample may be carry-over from other donors' samples. The nucleotides are TGTGCCTGGGCGAGCGGGGGGGACTACGAGCAGTACTTC. The translation is CAWASGGDYEQYF.